The 3 T cell receptor beta chains reported below all come from one sample, sequenced in a study of cytomegalovirus exposure and HLA in healthy donors. This PCR relied on a set of 60 Vbeta primers and 13 Jbeta primers. The repertoire was sequenced with immunoSEQ multiplex PCR; TCRdb's copy has only in-frame clones and lacks some. The sample lists about 130,000 clones, around 80% occurring once. The material sequenced was PBMCs. These TCRs come from a man between 40 and 49 years old in good health and CMV-seropositive.

The V and J genes are TRBV10-3 and TRBJ1-1; a weak D match, TRBD1 (5 bases). V lost 7 bases and J 5 bases, leaving 14 bases between the germline ends. This CDR3 contains 13 residues. The germline gives CDR1 ENHRY, CDR2 SYGVKD. The CDR3 DNA sequence: TGTGCCATCATCAGGGTAATAGGAACTGAAGCTTTCTTT. Translating gives CAIIRVIGTEAFF.

The chain couples TRBV28 to TRBJ1-2, with 12 nucleotides matching TRBD1. The germline V gene has CDR1 MDHEN and CDR2 SYDVKM. This CDR3 is built from 15 residues. Losses at the gene ends were 6 bases for V and 2 bases for J; bases not matched to a gene: 4. Here the CDR3 DNA reads TGTGCCAGCAGCCCGGGACAGGGGGCGAACTATGGCTACACCTTC. Translating it yields CASSPGQGANYGYTF.

J is TRBJ2-7 and V is TRBV11-2; possible D gene TRBD1, 6 bases. V shed 1 base and J shed 1 base, with 8 bases lying between them. This CDR3 comprises 14 residues. Germline V gene lookup returns CDR1 SGHAT and CDR2 FQNNGV. In DNA form, the CDR3 reads TGTGCCAGCAGCTTAGCGGACAGTTCCTACGAGCAGTACTTC. This codes for CASSLADSSYEQYF.